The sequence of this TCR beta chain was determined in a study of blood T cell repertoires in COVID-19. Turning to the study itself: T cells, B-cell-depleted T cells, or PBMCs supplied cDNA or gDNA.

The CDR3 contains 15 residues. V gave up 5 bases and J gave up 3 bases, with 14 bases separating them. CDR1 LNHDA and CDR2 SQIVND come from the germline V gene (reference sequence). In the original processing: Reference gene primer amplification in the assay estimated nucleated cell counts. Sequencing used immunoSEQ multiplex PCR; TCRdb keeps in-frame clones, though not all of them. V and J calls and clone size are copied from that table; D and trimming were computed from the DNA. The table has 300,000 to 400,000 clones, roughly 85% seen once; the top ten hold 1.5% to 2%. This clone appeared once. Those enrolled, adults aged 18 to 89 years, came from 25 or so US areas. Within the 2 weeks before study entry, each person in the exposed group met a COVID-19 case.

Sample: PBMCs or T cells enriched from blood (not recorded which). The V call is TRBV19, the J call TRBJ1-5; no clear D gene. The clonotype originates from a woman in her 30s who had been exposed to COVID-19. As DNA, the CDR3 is TGTGCCAGTAGTCGGGGAGTTGGGTCCAATCAGCCCCAGCATTTT. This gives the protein CASSRGVGSNQPQHF.